This entry lists 2 T cell receptor beta chains sequenced from one sample in a study of regulatory T cells in long-lasting Graves disease. The time point here: persistent/refractory GD, antithyroid drugs over 5 years with positive TRAb. The TCR library was prepared using RNA isolated from PBMCs. For TCR beta, libraries came from iRepertoire HTBI primers and Arm-PCR of CDR3 regions. One entry per CDR3 protein, called by TCRdb with MiXCR from the multiplex PCR reads. The sample yields 400,000 to 500,000 distinct CDR3 sequences, 21% seen once. The source was peripheral blood mononuclear cells (PBMCs), collected when the disease was refractory, from a patient treated with antithyroid drugs. The receptors derive from a female donor with Graves disease.

The chain has TRBV6-4 and TRBJ2-2; TRBD2 matches at 8 bases. The CDR3 loop spans 15 amino acids. V lost 2 bases to trimming and J lost 5 bases; unmatched junction nucleotides: 4. The germline V gene encodes CDR1 MRHNA and CDR2 SNTAGT. CDR3 region: CASSDNGRETGELFF. For the CDR3, the DNA is TGTGCCAGCAGTGACAACGGGAGGGAAACCGGGGAGCTGTTTTTT.

This clonotype was picked up many times. This chain links TRBV11-2 with TRBJ1-2; the D gene is possibly TRBD1 (6 bases). This CDR3 contains 16 residues. Germline V lookup: CDR1 SGHAT, CDR2 FQNNGV. V dropped 1 base and J dropped 8 bases, with 20 bases sitting between them. The CDR3: CASSLGPGAGVRGYTF. Here the CDR3 DNA reads TGTGCCAGCAGCTTAGGTCCGGGGGCCGGGGTCAGAGGCTACACCTTC.